This TCR beta chain was identified during a study of shared clonotypes between healthy human individuals. General observations from the study: Among the subsets, naive ones generally showed larger estimated richness than memory ones.

Germline CDR1 reads MGHDK; CDR2 reads SYGVNS. The junction had 8 bases not matched to a gene; V was cut back by 4 bases and J by 3 bases. The CDR3 is 15 residues long. Concerning this clone itself: What it binds is unknown.

In the sorted-subset replicate PCRs, approximately 200 ng DNA, around 30,000 T cell genomes, was used. Sequenced by immunoSEQ multiplex PCR; TCRdb stores in-frame clones only, minus some. This table holds 700,000 or so clones, roughly 78% found once. Sequencing was performed on memory CD4+ T cells sorted from blood. Subset described: CD45RA-negative fraction. The sequence derives from a woman in her thirties in good health. The chain couples TRBV25-1 to TRBJ2-7; 8 bases align to TRBD1. CDR3 amino acids: CASSVTGTGHYEQYF. The CDR3 DNA follows: TGTGCCAGCAGTGTTACCGGGACAGGACACTACGAGCAGTACTTC.